The 27 T cell receptor beta chains given below trace back to one sample, sequenced in a study of T cell responses to AZD1222 COVID-19 vaccine. Using immunoSEQ multiplex PCR, the repertoire was profiled, and TCRdb retains in-frame clones only, with some absent. This table has roughly 150,000 clones, just under 95% appearing once. The sample in question was peripheral blood, obtained 28 days after the second AZD1222 dose. Receptor source: an adult who received the AZD1222 COVID-19 vaccine.

The chain joins TRBV11-2 to TRBJ1-5; possibly TRBD1 for D (5 bases). CDR3 length: 14 amino acids. Trimming pared 0 bases from V and 7 bases from J, leaving 10 bases between. Germline assignment: CDR1 SGHAT and CDR2 FQNNGV. CDR3 in amino acids: CASSLDRQGQPQHF. The CDR3 region has the DNA TGTGCCAGCAGCTTAGATCGGCAGGGCCAGCCCCAGCATTTT. Complete variable domain (other parts from reference TRBV11-2 and TRBJ1-5): EAGVAQSPRYKIIEKRQSVAFWCNPISGHATLYWYQQILGQGPKLLIQFQNNGVVDDSQLPKDRFSAERLKGVDSTLKIQPAKLEDSAVYLCASSLDRQGQPQHFGDGTRLSIL.

V usage is TRBV6-5 and J usage is TRBJ1-5; D is uncertain. The V gene's germline CDR1 is MNHEY and CDR2 SVGAGI. CDR3 length: 14 residues. Between the trimmed V and J ends, which lost 0 bases and 6 bases, there was a span of 9 bases. The chain's CDR3 is CASSYSNPRQPQHF. The DNA for the CDR3 is TGTGCCAGCAGTTACTCGAATCCTCGTCAGCCCCAGCATTTT.

CDR3 residues: CASSGAVLVGRETQYF. The CDR3 region has the DNA TGTGCCAGCAGTGGGGCCGTCTTGGTCGGCAGGGAGACCCAGTACTTC. The chain uses TRBV6-1 and TRBJ2-5; D is uncertain. The CDR3 is 16 amino acids. V was clipped by 4 bases and J by 5 bases, with 20 bases between them. The germline CDR1 and CDR2 sequences are MNHNS and SASEGT.

This chain joins TRBV29-1 and TRBJ1-2; D possibly corresponds to TRBD1 (5 bases). CDR1 SQVTM and CDR2 ANQGSEA come from the germline V gene. V shed 2 bases and J shed 7 bases, with 17 bases lying between them. This CDR3 contains 14 residues. Here the CDR3 reads CSVESRRQSGGYTF. The CDR3 coding sequence is TGCAGCGTTGAATCAAGAAGACAGTCGGGTGGCTACACCTTC.

V usage is TRBV30 and J usage is TRBJ2-1; 7 bases map to TRBD1. The germline gives CDR1 GTSNPN, CDR2 SVGIG (reference sequence). This CDR3 comprises 11 residues. Unmatched junction bases numbered 7, after V lost 8 bases and J lost 9 bases. Here the CDR3 reads CARQGIGEQFF. DNA of the CDR3: TGTGCCCGACAGGGCATCGGTGAGCAGTTCTTC.

This chain joins TRBV2 and TRBJ1-6; D is perhaps TRBD1 (5 bases). The germline V gene has CDR1 SNHLY and CDR2 FYNNEI. V lost 1 base and J 7 bases, leaving 11 bases between the germline ends. This CDR3 has 15 amino acids. The CDR3, as DNA: TGTGCCAGCAGTGAAGTTTGGGGCGGCAATTCACCCCTCCACTTT. Its protein is CASSEVWGGNSPLHF.

The chain employs TRBV5-1 and TRBJ2-1; no clear D. Germline assignment: CDR1 SGHRS and CDR2 YFSETQ. V was cut by 2 bases and J by 1 base, with 7 bases left in between. This CDR3 is built from 14 residues. CDR3 bases: TGCGCCAGCAGCTTTTCAGCTTCCTACAATGAGCAGTTCTTC. Amino acids: CASSFSASYNEQFF.

The chain couples TRBV19 to TRBJ1-5; D is ambiguous. The V and J ends lost 3 bases and 3 bases respectively, with 18 bases between them. CDR1 is LNHDA, CDR2 SQIVND, per germline (reference sequence). The CDR3 is made up of 17 amino acids. The CDR3 here is CASSIGRHLISNQPQHF. The CDR3 bases are TGTGCCAGTAGTATTGGGCGACACCTAATTTCCAATCAGCCCCAGCATTTT.

The V and J genes are TRBV27 and TRBJ1-2; D is unresolved. Germline V gene data show CDR1 as MNHEY and CDR2 as SMNVEV (reference sequence). Trimming took off 5 bases at V and 4 bases at J, with 14 bases between the two ends. The length of the CDR3 is 14 residues. The CDR3 DNA reads TGTGCCAGCAGTCGCAACGGGGTCGGCTATGGCTACACCTTC. Amino acids: CASSRNGVGYGYTF.

The chain is built from TRBV4-1 and TRBJ2-4; 7 positions match TRBD1. Germline V gene sequence: CDR1 MGHRA, CDR2 YSYEKL. The CDR3 extends over 15 amino acids. V gave up 1 base and J gave up 7 bases; unmatched junction bases: 7. DNA of the CDR3: TGCGCCAGCAGCCAAGTTGAAGGGGGCAGGAACATTCAGTACTTC. This codes for CASSQVEGGRNIQYF.

The chain links TRBV19 to TRBJ1-2; 7 nucleotides match TRBD1. With V trimmed by 5 bases and J by 7 bases, 4 bases remained unmatched. This CDR3 region has 12 residues. CDR1 is LNHDA, CDR2 SQIVND, per germline (reference sequence). The CDR3 protein is CASSEGAGGYTF. CDR3 nucleotide sequence: TGTGCCAGTAGTGAGGGGGCTGGTGGCTACACCTTC.

Written as DNA, the CDR3 is TGTGCCAGCAGCCATGAGAGTAGAGGGCAAGGCTACACCTTC. It specifies CASSHESRGQGYTF. The gene calls are TRBV3-1 (or the pseudogene TRBV3-2) and TRBJ1-2; D ambiguous. The germline V gene encodes CDR1 LGHDT and CDR2 YNNKEL (reference sequence). V lost 3 bases, J lost 8 bases, and 16 bases lay in between. The CDR3 runs to 14 residues.

The chain carries TRBV2 and TRBJ2-1, with D maybe TRBD1 (6 bases). From germline, CDR1 is SNHLY and CDR2 FYNNEI. The V and J ends lost 5 bases and 4 bases respectively, with 21 bases between them. The CDR3 consists of 17 residues. The chain's CDR3 is CASSLTGPNYYYNEQFF. CDR3 in DNA: TGTGCCAGCAGTTTGACAGGACCAAACTACTATTACAATGAGCAGTTCTTC.

The chain uses TRBV28 and TRBJ1-5; D uncertain. CDR3 length: 15 amino acids. Trimming left V 6 bases short and J 0 bases short, with 12 bases between. Germline V gene lookup returns CDR1 MDHEN and CDR2 SYDVKM. This chain's CDR3 is CASSLGSYSNQPQHF. CDR3 DNA: TGTGCCAGCAGCCTCGGGAGTTATAGCAATCAGCCCCAGCATTTT.

This chain joins TRBV9 and TRBJ2-5, with 7 bases that match TRBD2. The germline CDR1 and CDR2 sequences are SGDLS and YYNGEE. The CDR3 totals 13 residues. J lost 4 bases, V lost 4 bases, and 4 bases had no gene match. CDR3 loop: CASSRTSLETQYF. As DNA, the CDR3 is TGTGCCAGCAGCCGGACTAGTTTAGAGACCCAGTACTTC.

The chain joins TRBV7-2 to TRBJ1-1, with D unclear. The CDR3 is 13 amino acids. V lost 2 bases to trimming and J lost 4 bases, with 8 bases between them. Germline values: CDR1 SGHTA, CDR2 FQGNSA. CDR3 region: CASSLWGLTEAFF. CDR3 in DNA: TGTGCCAGCAGCTTATGGGGTCTCACTGAAGCTTTCTTT.

V usage is TRBV4-2 and J usage is TRBJ2-3; D call uncertain. Trimming took off 4 bases at V and 3 bases at J, with 11 bases between the two ends. Germline CDR1 LGHNA, CDR2 YNFKEQ. The CDR3 loop spans 14 amino acids. CDR3 region: CASSPAGPTDTQYF. Written as DNA, the CDR3 is TGTGCCAGCAGCCCCGCTGGGCCTACAGATACGCAGTATTTT.

Written as DNA, the CDR3 is TGTGCCAGCAACCAGGGAACGCGCTATGGCTACACCTTC. Its protein product is CASNQGTRYGYTF. V gene TRBV12-3 or TRBV12-4 combines with J gene TRBJ1-2; a weak D match, TRBD1 (5 bases). V lost 7 bases and J lost 4, with 13 bases in between. The CDR3 sequence is 13 residues long.

The chain combines TRBV18 with TRBJ1-2; D possibly corresponds to TRBD1 (6 bases). Between the trimmed V and J ends, which lost 3 bases and 2 bases, there was a span of 16 bases. This CDR3 is built from 16 residues. Germline-derived CDR1 and CDR2 are KGHSH and LQKENI. The chain's CDR3 is CASSPQLVGTNYGYTF. In DNA form, the CDR3 reads TGTGCCAGCTCACCCCAGCTCGTAGGGACAAACTATGGCTACACCTTC.

This clone appeared a single time. CDR3 residues: CASSLGLSGANVLTF. The CDR3 DNA reads TGTGCCAGCAGCTTAGGCCTCTCTGGGGCCAACGTCCTGACTTTC. The chain joins TRBV11-2 to TRBJ2-6; D not resolved. CDR1 SGHAT and CDR2 FQNNGV come from the germline V gene. This CDR3 comprises 15 residues. With 1 base removed from V and 0 bases from J, the gap between germline ends came to 4 bases.

The chain has TRBV28 and TRBJ1-2; 7 bases are shared with TRBD1. With 5 bases clipped from V and 2 bases from J, the junction kept 11 bases outside the gene matches. Germline V CDR1 and CDR2: MDHEN, SYDVKM. There are 16 residues in the CDR3. The CDR3, as DNA: TGTGCCAGCAGTCATCCGAGAGACAGGGAAAACTATGGCTACACCTTC. Translated, it gives CASSHPRDRENYGYTF.

The genes are TRBV10-3 and TRBJ2-6; 11 bases align to TRBD1. The CDR3 extends over 17 amino acids. Trimming at V came to 6 bases and at J to 1 base, leaving 5 bases not matched to a gene. Germline V CDR1 and CDR2: ENHRY, SYGVKD. CDR3 amino acids: CAISPGTGGSGANVLTF. The CDR3 coding sequence is TGTGCCATCAGCCCCGGGACAGGGGGATCTGGGGCCAACGTCCTGACTTTC.

The chain combines TRBV9 with TRBJ1-3; D unresolved. Trimming pared 2 bases from V and 0 bases from J, leaving 12 bases between. CDR3 length equals 16 residues. Germline-derived CDR1 and CDR2 are SGDLS and YYNGEE. CDR3 region: CASSVGIPNSGNTIYF. CDR3 bases: TGTGCCAGCAGCGTCGGGATCCCAAACTCTGGAAACACCATATATTTT.

This clone has a single count. CDR3 sequence: CAWSVSLPSISGELFF. CDR3 bases: TGTGCCTGGAGTGTATCGCTTCCTTCGATCAGCGGGGAGCTGTTTTTT. The chain links TRBV30 to TRBJ2-2; the D is unclear. Germline lookup yields CDR1 GTSNPN and CDR2 SVGIG (reference sequence). The CDR3 has 16 residues. The V and J ends lost 0 bases and 7 bases respectively, with 18 bases between them.

The CDR3 DNA reads as TGCGCCAGCAGCCCCAGACAGGGGGATCAGCCCCAGCATTTT. Amino acid sequence: CASSPRQGDQPQHF. The chain carries TRBV4-3 and TRBJ1-5, with 9 positions matching TRBD1. The germline gives CDR1 LGHNA, CDR2 YSLEER. V shed 4 bases and J 5 bases; nucleotides not matched to a gene: 3. This CDR3 has 14 residues.

The CDR3 DNA follows: TGTGCCGGATCGGGACAGGGGGACGAAAAACTGTTTTTT. Protein product: CAGSGQGDEKLFF. This chain uses TRBV30 with TRBJ1-4; TRBD1 aligns across 11 bases. Germline V gene data show CDR1 as GTSNPN and CDR2 as SVGIG (reference sequence). V shed 8 bases, J shed 8 bases, and the junction held 7 bases outside the gene matches. CDR3 length: 13 residues.

This chain links TRBV3-1 (or the pseudogene TRBV3-2) with TRBJ1-2, with D possibly matching TRBD1 (6 bases). This CDR3 has 16 amino acids. Germline V gene lookup returns CDR1 LGHDT and CDR2 YNNKEL (reference sequence). Trimming removed 4 bases at V and 6 bases at J, with 21 bases between. The chain's CDR3 is CASSLLNVPGQDGYTF. CDR3 DNA: TGTGCCAGCAGCCTCCTAAACGTACCGGGACAAGATGGCTACACCTTC.